One sample yielded the 31 T cell receptor beta chains listed below, sequenced in a study of beta chain features in type 1 diabetes. All of the isolated RNA was reverse transcribed, so expressed TCRB transcripts were sequenced. The protocol was immunoSEQ multiplex PCR, while the TCRdb copy is restricted to in-frame clones and leaves out a portion. Of nearly 250,000 clones in the sample, roughly 70% were seen once. Sequenced sample: naive CD4+ T cells from blood. These receptor sequences come from a man under 40 in good health.

The chain employs TRBV9 and TRBJ2-5, with D possibly TRBD2 on 6 matching bases. The CDR3 has 14 residues. Trimming shortened V by 0 bases and J by 5 bases, and 11 bases separated the two germline ends. Germline CDR1 and CDR2: SGDLS and YYNGEE. CDR3 DNA sequence: TGTGCCAGCAGCGTAGCTGTTGCGGGGGAGACCCAGTACTTC. As protein: CASSVAVAGETQYF.

The V and J genes are TRBV7-2 and TRBJ2-5, with D hard to call. The germline CDR1 and CDR2 sequences are SGHTA and FQGNSA. V was shortened by 0 bases and J by 4 bases, with 9 bases between the two germline ends. The CDR3 length is 14 residues. The CDR3 reads CASSLATLAETQYF. CDR3 nucleotide sequence: TGTGCCAGCAGCTTAGCGACCCTGGCAGAGACCCAGTACTTC.

The chain recombines TRBV30 with TRBJ1-3; TRBD1 aligns across 7 bases. Germline values: CDR1 GTSNPN, CDR2 SVGIG (reference sequence). V gave up 5 bases and J gave up 0 bases; unmatched junction bases: 1. The CDR3 length is 13 residues. The CDR3 sequence is CAWDRASGNTIYF. The CDR3 region has the DNA TGTGCCTGGGACAGGGCCTCTGGAAACACCATATATTTT.

This clone was picked up a small number of times. The chain uses TRBV30 and TRBJ1-1; D perhaps matches TRBD1 (5 bases). Germline CDR1 and CDR2: GTSNPN and SVGIG (reference sequence). CDR3 length: 13 residues. The germline V and J ends were trimmed by 3 bases and 5 bases, with 13 bases remaining between them. CDR3 in amino acids: CAWSADKGTEAFF. CDR3 sequence (DNA): TGTGCCTGGAGCGCAGACAAGGGGACTGAAGCTTTCTTT.

The chain is built from TRBV30 and TRBJ2-3; TRBD1 or TRBD2 may be the D gene (5 bases each). Deletions cut 1 base from V and 6 bases from J, with 11 bases between. The germline gives CDR1 GTSNPN, CDR2 SVGIG (reference sequence). The CDR3 runs 13 residues. CDR3 in DNA: TGTGCCTGGAGTGGAATGGGGGTGGATACGCAGTATTTT. It specifies CAWSGMGVDTQYF.

V and J are TRBV5-1 and TRBJ2-5; tentative D call: TRBD2 (6 bases). The CDR3 has 16 amino acids. Germline CDR1 SGHRS, CDR2 YFSETQ. The V gene lost 4 bases and the J gene lost 4 bases, with 20 bases spanning the gap. CDR3 coding DNA: TGCGCCAGCAGCGTGGTGCCCGGAGGGGCGGGAGAGACCCAGTACTTC. Translating gives CASSVVPGGAGETQYF.

In this sample, this clone turned up once. CDR3 nucleotide sequence: TGTGCCAGCAGCCCACCGGGCGTGCATCAGCCCCAGCATTTT. It codes for CASSPPGVHQPQHF. The chain uses TRBV7-9 and TRBJ1-5; D remains unclear. Trimming removed 5 bases from V and 5 bases from J, with 13 bases in between. The CDR3 covers 14 residues. Germline lookup yields CDR1 SEHNR and CDR2 FQNEAQ (reference sequence).

The chain has TRBV29-1 and TRBJ2-3; D may be TRBD2 (7 bases). Germline-derived CDR1 and CDR2 are SQVTM and ANQGSEA. The CDR3 loop spans 14 amino acids. The V end was cut by 1 base, the J end by 3 bases, with 11 bases between. This chain's CDR3 is CSVEGGGPTDTQYF. CDR3 in DNA: TGCAGCGTTGAAGGCGGGGGCCCGACAGATACGCAGTATTTT.

The rearrangement links TRBV4-1 to TRBJ2-1, with 13 bases fitting TRBD2. After removal of 3 bases from V and 8 bases from J, the junction contained 7 bases not matched to a gene. Per germline, CDR1 MGHRA and CDR2 YSYEKL. There are 16 residues in the CDR3. The CDR3 nucleotides read TGCGCCAGCAGCCAGGGACTAGCGGGATCGATATATGAGCAGTTCTTC. This encodes CASSQGLAGSIYEQFF.

The chain joins TRBV7-9 to TRBJ1-4; D gene unclear. Germline CDR1 is SEHNR and CDR2 is FQNEAQ (reference sequence). V gave up 4 bases and J gave up 8 bases, with 17 bases separating them. The CDR3 sequence is 15 residues long. The CDR3 coding sequence is TGTGCCAGCAGCTGGGCGGAGGGCATAGGCGAAAAACTGTTTTTT. It specifies CASSWAEGIGEKLFF. Full variable domain (outside the CDR3, taken from reference TRBV7-9 and TRBJ1-4): DTGVSQNPRHKITKRGQNVTFRCDPISEHNRLYWYRQTLGQGPEFLTYFQNEAQLEKSRLLSDRFSAERPKGSFSTLEIQRTEQGDSAMYLCASSWAEGIGEKLFFGSGTQLSVL.

This chain joins TRBV29-1 and TRBJ2-1; 8 positions agree with TRBD1. The CDR3 has 14 residues. Germline V gives CDR1 SQVTM, CDR2 ANQGSEA. V dropped 7 bases and J dropped 1; count of bases not matched to a gene: 6. The CDR3 region is CSALRDRSYNEQFF. CDR3 sequence (DNA): TGCAGCGCCCTCCGGGACAGGTCCTACAATGAGCAGTTCTTC.

This clone showed up just a few times. This sample also contains other DNA sequences that code for the same CDR3. The chain links TRBV29-1 to TRBJ2-7; tentatively, D is TRBD2 (5 bases). V was trimmed by 4 bases and J by 1 base, leaving 8 bases between them. Germline values: CDR1 SQVTM, CDR2 ANQGSEA. The CDR3 length is 12 residues. The CDR3 coding sequence is TGCAGCGTTGGGAGAGGGTCCTACGAGCAGTACTTC. This translates into CSVGRGSYEQYF.

The rearrangement links TRBV7-9 to TRBJ1-6; D uncertain. The V and J ends lost 8 bases and 9 bases respectively, with 14 bases between them. The CDR3 consists of 13 residues. CDR1 and CDR2 (germline): SEHNR, FQNEAQ (reference sequence). The CDR3 loop reads CASLSVWGSPLHF. For the CDR3, the DNA is TGTGCCAGCTTATCGGTGTGGGGTTCACCCCTCCACTTT.

The chain recombines TRBV5-1 with TRBJ2-1, with D tentatively TRBD1 or TRBD2 (5 bases each). This CDR3 region has 14 residues. Per the germline V gene, CDR1 is SGHRS and CDR2 is YFSETQ. V dropped 0 bases and J dropped 5 bases, with 9 bases sitting between them. Here the CDR3 DNA reads TGCGCCAGCAGCTTGGATGTGGGGGACAATGAGCAGTTCTTC. It translates to CASSLDVGDNEQFF.

V is TRBV27 and J is TRBJ2-1, with 10 bases that match TRBD2. This CDR3 region has 15 residues. V lost 6 bases to trimming and J lost 4 bases; unmatched junction nucleotides: 6. Germline V gene lookup returns CDR1 MNHEY and CDR2 SMNVEV (reference sequence). CDR3 bases: TGTGCCAGCAGAACTAGCGGGAAGCTTTACAATGAGCAGTTCTTC. This translates into CASRTSGKLYNEQFF.

This chain uses TRBV13 with TRBJ2-7; D tentatively fits TRBD1 or TRBD2 (5 bases each). The V gene's germline CDR1 is PRHDT and CDR2 FYEKMQ (reference sequence). CDR3 size: 14 residues. The germline V and J ends were trimmed by 5 bases and 4 bases, with 15 bases remaining between them. CDR3: CASSLSEGRYEQYF. For the CDR3, the DNA is TGTGCCAGCAGCCTCTCCGAGGGGCGGTACGAGCAGTACTTC. Filled out from reference TRBV13 and TRBJ2-7, the complete variable domain reads AAGVIQSPRHLIKEKRETATLKCYPIPRHDTVYWYQQGPGQDPQFLISFYEKMQSDKGSIPDRFSAQQFSDYHSELNMSSLELGDSALYFCASSLSEGRYEQYFGPGTRLTVT.

This chain joins TRBV29-1 and TRBJ1-3, with D hard to call. V was clipped by 5 bases and J by 0 bases, with 8 bases between them. Germline CDR1 is SQVTM and CDR2 is ANQGSEA. CDR3 length: 13 residues. The chain's CDR3 is CSVQSLSGNTIYF. CDR3 nucleotide sequence: TGCAGCGTTCAGTCCCTCTCTGGAAACACCATATATTTT.

The chain couples TRBV29-1 to TRBJ2-3; 7 positions match TRBD1. Germline V gives CDR1 SQVTM, CDR2 ANQGSEA. This CDR3 spans 14 amino acids. V shed 4 bases and J 2 bases; nucleotides not matched to a gene: 6. The CDR3 DNA is TGCAGCGTTGCCAAGGGACAGATCACAGATACGCAGTATTTT. Amino acid sequence: CSVAKGQITDTQYF.

As for this clone: This same CDR3 is encoded by further DNA sequences in the sample. The gene calls are TRBV7-9 and TRBJ2-7; D uncertain. V was clipped by 3 bases and J by 2 bases, with 8 bases between them. The CDR3 is 13 amino acids. Germline CDR1 reads SEHNR; CDR2 reads FQNEAQ (reference sequence). The CDR3 nucleotides are TGTGCCAGCAGCTTTGGCGGAACCTACGAGCAGTACTTC. This encodes CASSFGGTYEQYF.

This clone was counted only a few times. The V call is TRBV28, the J call TRBJ2-1; 8 positions match TRBD2. CDR3 length: 13 amino acids. Trimming cost V 5 bases and J 9 bases; bases outside gene matches: 6. CDR1 MDHEN and CDR2 SYDVKM come from the germline V gene. The CDR3 protein is CASSTSGSVEQFF. The CDR3, as DNA: TGTGCCAGCAGTACCAGCGGGAGTGTTGAGCAGTTCTTC. Looking up the rest from reference TRBV28 and TRBJ2-1 gives the full variable domain: DVKVTQSSRYLVKRTGEKVFLECVQDMDHENMFWYRQDPGLGLRLIYFSYDVKMKEKGDIPEGYSVSREKKERFSLILESASTNQTSMYLCASSTSGSVEQFFGPGTRLTVL.

This clone was counted once. V and J are TRBV28 and TRBJ2-3; D not resolved. V was shortened by 2 bases and J by 6 bases, with 15 bases between the two germline ends. The CDR3 covers 15 residues. The V gene's germline CDR1 is MDHEN and CDR2 SYDVKM. CDR3 in DNA: TGTGCCAGCAGTTTAACGAGGCTTGGGTCGGATACGCAGTATTTT. Translating it yields CASSLTRLGSDTQYF.

To note about this clone: In the same sample, other DNA sequences code for this CDR3. The V and J genes are TRBV9 and TRBJ2-7; D may be TRBD2 (5 bases). Germline V gene data show CDR1 as SGDLS and CDR2 as YYNGEE. V was trimmed by 4 bases and J by 0 bases, leaving 11 bases between them. The CDR3 totals 14 residues. This chain's CDR3 is CASSPTGSSYEQYF. The CDR3 bases are TGTGCCAGCAGCCCAACTGGGAGCTCCTACGAGCAGTACTTC.

The chain combines TRBV9 with TRBJ2-3; no definite D call. The length of the CDR3 is 15 residues. The V end lost 0 bases, the J end lost 0 bases, and 8 bases lay between the germline ends. Germline lookup yields CDR1 SGDLS and CDR2 YYNGEE. Here the CDR3 DNA reads TGTGCCAGCAGCGTAGTGTCGGCTAGCACAGATACGCAGTATTTT. Translating it yields CASSVVSASTDTQYF.

The rearrangement uses TRBV5-1 and TRBJ2-7; D is possibly TRBD1 (5 bases). Germline V lookup: CDR1 SGHRS, CDR2 YFSETQ. V dropped 6 bases and J dropped 5 bases, with 12 bases sitting between them. The CDR3 runs to 12 residues. CDR3 in DNA: TGCGCCAGCATCCTGGGGCAAAACGAGCAGTACTTC. Residues: CASILGQNEQYF. The full variable domain, rest sourced from reference TRBV5-1 and TRBJ2-7, is KAGVTQTPRYLIKTRGQQVTLSCSPISGHRSVSWYQQTPGQGLQFLFEYFSETQRNKGNFPGRFSGRQFSNSRSEMNVSTLELGDSALYLCASILGQNEQYFGPGTRLTVT.

J is TRBJ1-1 and V is TRBV6-5, with unresolved D. The CDR3 consists of 14 residues. V lost 6 bases and J 1 base, leaving 12 bases between the germline ends. In germline, CDR1 is MNHEY, CDR2 SVGAGI. CDR3 coding DNA: TGTGCCAGCAGCCGCTCCGGTCAGAACACTGAAGCTTTCTTT. This encodes CASSRSGQNTEAFF.

This chain uses TRBV29-1 with TRBJ2-7; TRBD1 agrees at 7 bases. Germline-derived CDR1 and CDR2 are SQVTM and ANQGSEA. Trimming cost V 5 bases and J 2 bases; bases outside gene matches: 6. CDR3 length equals 13 residues. The CDR3 here is CSVKPQGAYEQYF. DNA of the CDR3: TGCAGCGTTAAGCCCCAGGGGGCCTACGAGCAGTACTTC.

This chain joins TRBV30 and TRBJ2-3; 10 bases map to TRBD1. The trim removed 4 bases at V and 1 base at J, leaving 5 bases unmatched. This CDR3 region has 15 residues. Germline CDR1 GTSNPN, CDR2 SVGIG (reference sequence). CDR3 nucleotide sequence: TGTGCCTGGACCGGGACAGGGGTTCGCACAGATACGCAGTATTTT. It is translated as CAWTGTGVRTDTQYF.

This clone was observed a handful of times. This sequence joins TRBV30 and TRBJ1-1; D remains ambiguous. Germline CDR1 and CDR2: GTSNPN and SVGIG (reference sequence). Trimming pared 4 bases from V and 4 bases from J, leaving 13 bases between. CDR3 length: 13 residues. Here the CDR3 DNA reads TGTGCCTGGATTGCCAGTGGAGTCACTGAAGCTTTCTTT. The encoded protein is CAWIASGVTEAFF.

The CDR3 DNA reads TGCAGCGTTGATGGGACAGGGGATCCCTACGAGCAGTACTTC. This sequence encodes CSVDGTGDPYEQYF. This rearrangement joins TRBV29-1 to TRBJ2-7, with 10 positions matching TRBD1. The CDR3 spans 14 residues. Germline-derived CDR1 and CDR2 are SQVTM and ANQGSEA. The J segment lost 2 bases and the V segment lost 3 bases, leaving 4 bases of the junction unmatched.

V gene TRBV5-6 combines with J gene TRBJ2-3; 7 bases align to TRBD2. Germline V CDR1 and CDR2: SGHDT, YYEEEE. There are 14 residues in the CDR3. Trimming cost V 2 bases and J 2 bases; bases outside gene matches: 2. DNA for the CDR3: TGTGCCAGCAGCTTAGCGGGGACCACAGATACGCAGTATTTT. Translation gives CASSLAGTTDTQYF.

This sequence joins TRBV29-1 and TRBJ2-1, with 9 bases lining up with TRBD1. The CDR3 consists of 14 residues. In germline, CDR1 is SQVTM, CDR2 ANQGSEA. Unmatched junction bases numbered 7, after V lost 5 bases and J lost 5 bases. CDR3 amino acids: CSVQPGQGDNEQFF. The CDR3 bases are TGCAGCGTTCAACCGGGACAGGGAGACAATGAGCAGTTCTTC.